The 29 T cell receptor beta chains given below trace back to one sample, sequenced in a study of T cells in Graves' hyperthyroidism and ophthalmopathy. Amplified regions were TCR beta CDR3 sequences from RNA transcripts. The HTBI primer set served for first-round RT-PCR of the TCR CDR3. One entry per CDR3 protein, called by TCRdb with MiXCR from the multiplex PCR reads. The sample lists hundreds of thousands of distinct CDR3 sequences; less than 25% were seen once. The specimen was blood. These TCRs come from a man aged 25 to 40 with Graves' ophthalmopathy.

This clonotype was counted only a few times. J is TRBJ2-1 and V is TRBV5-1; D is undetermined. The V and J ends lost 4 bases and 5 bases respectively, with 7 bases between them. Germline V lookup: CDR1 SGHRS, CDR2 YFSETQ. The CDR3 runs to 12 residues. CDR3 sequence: CASSQTNNEQFF. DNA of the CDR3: TGCGCCAGCAGCCAAACAAACAATGAGCAGTTCTTC.

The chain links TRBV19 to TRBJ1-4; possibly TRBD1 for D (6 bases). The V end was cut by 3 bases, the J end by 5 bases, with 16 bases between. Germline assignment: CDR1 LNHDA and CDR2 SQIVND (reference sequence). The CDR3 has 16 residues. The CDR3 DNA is TGTGCCAGTAGTATTGGCTTCGCTAGGGGGAATGAAAAACTGTTTTTT. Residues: CASSIGFARGNEKLFF.

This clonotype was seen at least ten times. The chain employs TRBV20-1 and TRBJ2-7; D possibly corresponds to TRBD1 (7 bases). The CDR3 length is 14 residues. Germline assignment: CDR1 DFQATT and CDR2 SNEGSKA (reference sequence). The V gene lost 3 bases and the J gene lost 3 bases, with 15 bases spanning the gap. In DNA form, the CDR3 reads TGCAGTGCTAGGGAGGGGAGACAGGGCTACGAGCAGTACTTC. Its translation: CSAREGRQGYEQYF.

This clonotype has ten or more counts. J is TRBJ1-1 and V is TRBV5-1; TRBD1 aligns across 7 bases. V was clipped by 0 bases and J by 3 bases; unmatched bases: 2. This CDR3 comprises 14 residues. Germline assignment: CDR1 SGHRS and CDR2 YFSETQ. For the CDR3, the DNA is TGCGCCAGCAGCTTGGCGGGACAGTACACTGAAGCTTTCTTT. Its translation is CASSLAGQYTEAFF.

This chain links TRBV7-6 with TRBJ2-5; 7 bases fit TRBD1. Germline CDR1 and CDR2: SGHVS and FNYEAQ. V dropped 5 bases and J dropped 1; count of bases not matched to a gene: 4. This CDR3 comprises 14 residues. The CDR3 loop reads CASSRGQFQETQYF. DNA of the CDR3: TGTGCCAGCAGCCGGGGACAGTTCCAAGAGACCCAGTACTTC.

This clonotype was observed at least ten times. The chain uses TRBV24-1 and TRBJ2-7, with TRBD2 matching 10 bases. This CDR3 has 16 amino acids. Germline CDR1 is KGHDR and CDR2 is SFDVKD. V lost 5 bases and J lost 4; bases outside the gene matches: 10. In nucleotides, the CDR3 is TGTGCCACCAGTGCAGGGACTAGCGCAGTGCCGTACGAGCAGTACTTC. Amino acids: CATSAGTSAVPYEQYF.

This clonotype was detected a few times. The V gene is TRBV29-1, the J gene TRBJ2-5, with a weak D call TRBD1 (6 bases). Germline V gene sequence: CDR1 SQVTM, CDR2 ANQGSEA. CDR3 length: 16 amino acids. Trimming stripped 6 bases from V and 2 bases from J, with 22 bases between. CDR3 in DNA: TGCAGCGTGGCAGCGGCAGGTTACAGGGTGCAAGAGACCCAGTACTTC. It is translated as CSVAAAGYRVQETQYF.

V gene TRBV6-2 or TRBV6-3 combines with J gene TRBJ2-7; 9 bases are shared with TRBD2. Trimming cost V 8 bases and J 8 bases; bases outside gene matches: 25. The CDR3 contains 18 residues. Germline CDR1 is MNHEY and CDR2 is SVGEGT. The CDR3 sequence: CASGGWAGGHISGVKQYF. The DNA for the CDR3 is TGTGCCAGCGGGGGTTGGGCGGGAGGGCACATAAGTGGAGTAAAGCAGTACTTC.

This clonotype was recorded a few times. The CDR3 DNA sequence: TGCAGCGTCGTCCCGAGGGGACTAGCGGGGGGTGAGCTGTTTTTT. The encoded protein is CSVVPRGLAGGELFF. The chain combines TRBV29-1 with TRBJ2-2, with 15 bases lining up with TRBD2. Germline CDR1 reads SQVTM; CDR2 reads ANQGSEA. Trimming at V came to 6 bases and at J to 11 bases, leaving 10 bases not matched to a gene. The CDR3 is 15 residues long.

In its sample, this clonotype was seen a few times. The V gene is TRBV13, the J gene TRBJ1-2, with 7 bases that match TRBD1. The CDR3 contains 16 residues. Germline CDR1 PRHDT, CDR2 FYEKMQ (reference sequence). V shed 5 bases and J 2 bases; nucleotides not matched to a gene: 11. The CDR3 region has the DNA TGTGCCAGCAGCATGACACAGGGGAGGGTGAACTATGGCTACACCTTC. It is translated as CASSMTQGRVNYGYTF.

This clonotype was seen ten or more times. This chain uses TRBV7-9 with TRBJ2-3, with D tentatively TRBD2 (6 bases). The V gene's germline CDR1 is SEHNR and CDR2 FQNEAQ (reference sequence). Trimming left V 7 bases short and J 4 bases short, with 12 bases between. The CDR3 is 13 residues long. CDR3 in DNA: TGTGCCAGCAACCGGGGAGGCCCAGATACGCAGTATTTT. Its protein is CASNRGGPDTQYF.

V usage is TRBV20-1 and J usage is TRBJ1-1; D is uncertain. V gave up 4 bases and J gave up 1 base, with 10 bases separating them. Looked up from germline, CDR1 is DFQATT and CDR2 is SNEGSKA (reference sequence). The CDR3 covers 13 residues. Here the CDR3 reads CSATGSSNTEAFF. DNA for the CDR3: TGCAGTGCTACGGGGTCTTCGAACACTGAAGCTTTCTTT.

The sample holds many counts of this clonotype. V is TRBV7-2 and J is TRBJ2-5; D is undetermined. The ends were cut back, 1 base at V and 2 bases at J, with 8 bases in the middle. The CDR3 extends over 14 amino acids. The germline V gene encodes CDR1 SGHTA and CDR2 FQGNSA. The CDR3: CASSLGYRQETQYF. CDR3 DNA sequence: TGTGCCAGCAGCTTAGGGTACAGACAAGAGACCCAGTACTTC.

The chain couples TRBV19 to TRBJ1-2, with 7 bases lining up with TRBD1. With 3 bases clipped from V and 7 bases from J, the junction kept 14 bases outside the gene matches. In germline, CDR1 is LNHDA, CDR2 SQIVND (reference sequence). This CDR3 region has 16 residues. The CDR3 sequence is CASSMPSLTGAAGYTF. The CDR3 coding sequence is TGTGCCAGTAGTATGCCCTCCTTAACAGGGGCGGCTGGCTACACCTTC.

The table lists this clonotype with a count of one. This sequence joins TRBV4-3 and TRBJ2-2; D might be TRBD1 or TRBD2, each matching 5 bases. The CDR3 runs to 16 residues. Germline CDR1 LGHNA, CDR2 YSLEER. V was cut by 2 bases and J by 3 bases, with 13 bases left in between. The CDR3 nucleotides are TGCGCCAGCAGCCAATGGGCCGGGACGGACACCGGGGAGCTGTTTTTT. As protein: CASSQWAGTDTGELFF.

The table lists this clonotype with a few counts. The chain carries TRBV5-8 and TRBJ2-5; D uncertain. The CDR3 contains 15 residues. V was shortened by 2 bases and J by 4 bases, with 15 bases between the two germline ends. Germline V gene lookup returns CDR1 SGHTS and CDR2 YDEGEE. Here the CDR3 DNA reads TGTGCCAGCAGCTTCGGGCAGGCGTCGGGAGAGACCCAGTACTTC. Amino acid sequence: CASSFGQASGETQYF.

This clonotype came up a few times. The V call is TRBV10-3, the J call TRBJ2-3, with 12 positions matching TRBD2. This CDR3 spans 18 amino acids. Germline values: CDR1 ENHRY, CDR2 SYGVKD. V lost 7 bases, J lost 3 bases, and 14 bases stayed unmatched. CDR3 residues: CAITEGTSGWESTDTQYF. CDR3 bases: TGTGCCATCACCGAGGGGACTAGCGGGTGGGAGAGTACAGATACGCAGTATTTT.

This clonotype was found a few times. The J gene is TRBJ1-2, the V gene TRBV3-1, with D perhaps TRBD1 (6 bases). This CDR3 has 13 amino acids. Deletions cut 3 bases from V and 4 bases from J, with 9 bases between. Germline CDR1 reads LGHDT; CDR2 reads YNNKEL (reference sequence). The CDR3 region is CASSQDSRYGYTF. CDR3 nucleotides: TGTGCCAGCAGCCAGGACAGTCGCTATGGCTACACCTTC.

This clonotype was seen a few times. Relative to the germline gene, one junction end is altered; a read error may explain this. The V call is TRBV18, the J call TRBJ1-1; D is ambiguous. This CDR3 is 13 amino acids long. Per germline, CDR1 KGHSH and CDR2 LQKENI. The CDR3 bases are TGTGTCAGCTCAAACGGTGCGGATCCTGAAGCTTTCTTT. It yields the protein CVSSNGADPEAFF.

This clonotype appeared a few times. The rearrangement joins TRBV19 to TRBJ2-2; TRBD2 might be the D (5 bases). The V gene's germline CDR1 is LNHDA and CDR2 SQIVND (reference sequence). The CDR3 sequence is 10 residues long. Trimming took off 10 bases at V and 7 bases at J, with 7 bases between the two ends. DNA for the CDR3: TGTGCCACTCGGGGCGGGGAGCTGTTTTTT. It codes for CATRGGELFF.

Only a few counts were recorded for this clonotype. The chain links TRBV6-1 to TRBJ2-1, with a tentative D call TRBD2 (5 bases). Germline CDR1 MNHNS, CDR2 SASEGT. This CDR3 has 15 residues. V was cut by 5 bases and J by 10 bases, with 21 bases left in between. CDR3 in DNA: TGTGCCAGCAGTTACTTACTCCAAGGGAGTGGCGAGCAGTTCTTC. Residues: CASSYLLQGSGEQFF.

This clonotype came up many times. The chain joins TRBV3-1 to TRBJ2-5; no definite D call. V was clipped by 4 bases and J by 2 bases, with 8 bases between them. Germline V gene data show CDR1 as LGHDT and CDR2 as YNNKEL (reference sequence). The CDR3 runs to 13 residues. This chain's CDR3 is CASSLVGQETQYF. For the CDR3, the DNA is TGTGCCAGCAGCCTAGTGGGACAAGAGACCCAGTACTTC.

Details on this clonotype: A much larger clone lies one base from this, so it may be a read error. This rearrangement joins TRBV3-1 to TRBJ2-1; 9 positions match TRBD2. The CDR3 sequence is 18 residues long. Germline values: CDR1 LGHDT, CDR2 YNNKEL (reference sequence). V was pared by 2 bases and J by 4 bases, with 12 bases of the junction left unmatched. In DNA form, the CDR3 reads TGTGCCAGCAGCCAACAAAACTGCGGGAGGGCCTGGTACAATGAGCAGTTCTTC. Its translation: CASSQQNCGRAWYNEQFF.

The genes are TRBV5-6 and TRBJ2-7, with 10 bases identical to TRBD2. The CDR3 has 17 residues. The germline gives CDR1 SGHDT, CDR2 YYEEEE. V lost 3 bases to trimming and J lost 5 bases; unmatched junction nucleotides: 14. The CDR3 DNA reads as TGTGCCAGCAGCTCGTCCATACCCGGGACTAGCGTGGACGAGCAGTACTTC. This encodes CASSSSIPGTSVDEQYF.

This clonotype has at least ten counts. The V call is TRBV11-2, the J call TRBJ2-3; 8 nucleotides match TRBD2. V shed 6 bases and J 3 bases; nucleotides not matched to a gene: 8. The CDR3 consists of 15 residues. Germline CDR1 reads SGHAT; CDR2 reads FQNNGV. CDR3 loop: CASSLTSGRTDTQYF. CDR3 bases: TGTGCCAGCAGTCTTACTAGCGGCCGGACAGATACGCAGTATTTT.

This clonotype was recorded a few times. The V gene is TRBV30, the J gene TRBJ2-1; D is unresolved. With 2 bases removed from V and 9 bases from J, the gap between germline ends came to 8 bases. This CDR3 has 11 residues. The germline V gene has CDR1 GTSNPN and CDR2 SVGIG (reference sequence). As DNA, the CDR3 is TGTGCCTGGAGTAAAGTCAGTGAGCAGTTCTTC. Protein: CAWSKVSEQFF.

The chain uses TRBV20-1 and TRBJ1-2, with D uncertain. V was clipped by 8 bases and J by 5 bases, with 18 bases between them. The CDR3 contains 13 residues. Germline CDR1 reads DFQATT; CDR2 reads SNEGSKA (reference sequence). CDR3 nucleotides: TGCAGTCCCCTGACGAGATTTGTATATGGCTACACCTTC. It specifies CSPLTRFVYGYTF.

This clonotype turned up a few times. The chain's CDR3 is CASPGSQIDGYTF. The CDR3 region has the DNA TGTGCCAGCCCAGGGTCTCAGATCGATGGCTACACCTTC. The genes are TRBV6-1 and TRBJ1-2; possibly TRBD1 for D (5 bases). V lost 8 bases, J lost 6 bases, and 16 bases lay in between. This CDR3 is built from 13 residues. Germline V gives CDR1 MNHNS, CDR2 SASEGT.

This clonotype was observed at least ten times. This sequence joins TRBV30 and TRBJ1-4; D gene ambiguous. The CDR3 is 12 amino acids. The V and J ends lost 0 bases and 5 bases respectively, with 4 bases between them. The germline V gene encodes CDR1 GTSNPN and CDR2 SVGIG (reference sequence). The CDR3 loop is CAWSVGNEKLFF. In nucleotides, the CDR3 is TGTGCCTGGAGTGTAGGGAATGAAAAACTGTTTTTT.